This T cell receptor (beta chain) was recovered during a study of long-term antiretroviral therapy in people with HIV. In the study overall: A decade or so separates the oldest specimens from the later 2015 immediate-ART recommendation.

V lost 1 base and J lost 3, with 12 bases in between. CDR1 is GTSNPN and CDR2 is SVGIG in the germline V gene (reference sequence). The CDR3 loop spans 14 amino acids. At survey level, the immunoSEQ assay was run in its v3.0 version. Sequencing was directed toward about 40,000-55,000 T-cell genomes in each sample. Using immunoSEQ multiplex PCR, the repertoire was profiled, and TCRdb retains in-frame clones only, with some absent. The repertoire consists of some 22,000 clones, with roughly 85% occurring once and the leading ten covering about 8.4%. The content of samples before DNA extraction was roughly 1-10 million cryopreserved PBMC.

This TCR derives from a woman aged 35 to 49 with HIV. The chain combines TRBV30 with TRBJ1-2; D is possibly TRBD1 (5 bases). The material sequenced was unsorted PBMCs, taken 4.1 years after starting antiretroviral therapy. CDR3 loop: CAWSGEGRDYGYTF. DNA for the CDR3: TGTGCCTGGAGTGGCGAGGGACGGGACTATGGCTACACCTTC.